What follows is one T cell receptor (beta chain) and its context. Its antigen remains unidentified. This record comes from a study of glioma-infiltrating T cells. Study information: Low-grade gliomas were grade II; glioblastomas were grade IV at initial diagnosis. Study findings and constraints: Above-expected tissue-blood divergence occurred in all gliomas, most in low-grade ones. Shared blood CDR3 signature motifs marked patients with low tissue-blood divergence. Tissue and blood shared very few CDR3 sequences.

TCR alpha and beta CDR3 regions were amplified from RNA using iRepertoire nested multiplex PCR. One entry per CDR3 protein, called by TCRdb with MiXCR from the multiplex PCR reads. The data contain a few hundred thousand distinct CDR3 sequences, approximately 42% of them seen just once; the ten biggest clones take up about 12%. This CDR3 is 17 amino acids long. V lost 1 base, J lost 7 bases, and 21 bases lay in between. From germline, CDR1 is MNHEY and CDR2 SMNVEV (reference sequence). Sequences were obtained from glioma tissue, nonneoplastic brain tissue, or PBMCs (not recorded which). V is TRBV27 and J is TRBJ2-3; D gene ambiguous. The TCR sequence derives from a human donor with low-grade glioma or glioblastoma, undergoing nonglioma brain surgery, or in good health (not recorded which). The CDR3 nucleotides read TGTGCCAGCAGTTTATTAAGCAGTCTCGCGGCACAAAATACGCAGTATTTT. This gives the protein CASSLLSSLAAQNTQYF.